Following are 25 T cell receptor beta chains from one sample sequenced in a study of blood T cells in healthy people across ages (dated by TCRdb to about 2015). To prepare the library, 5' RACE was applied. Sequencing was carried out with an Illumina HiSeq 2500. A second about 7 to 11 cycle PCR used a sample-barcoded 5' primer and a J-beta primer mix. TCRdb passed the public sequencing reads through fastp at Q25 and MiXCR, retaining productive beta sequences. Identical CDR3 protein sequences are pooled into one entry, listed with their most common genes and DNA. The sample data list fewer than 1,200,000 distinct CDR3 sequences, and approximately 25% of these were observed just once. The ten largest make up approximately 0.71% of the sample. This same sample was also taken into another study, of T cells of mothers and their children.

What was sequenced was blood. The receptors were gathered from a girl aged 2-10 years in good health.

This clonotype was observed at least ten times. The CDR3 DNA follows: TGTGCCAGCAGCGTAGCGTCTGATCAGCCCCAGCATTTT. Amino acids: CASSVASDQPQHF. The chain has TRBV9 and TRBJ1-5; D is uncertain. The germline V gene encodes CDR1 SGDLS and CDR2 YYNGEE. CDR3 size: 13 residues. Trimming took 0 bases from V and 5 from J, leaving 6 bases between them.

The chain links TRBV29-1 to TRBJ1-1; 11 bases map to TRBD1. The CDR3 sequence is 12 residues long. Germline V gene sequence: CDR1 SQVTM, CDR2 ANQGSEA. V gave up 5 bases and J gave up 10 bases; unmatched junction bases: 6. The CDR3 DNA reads TGCAGCGTTCCCTCCGGGACAGGGGGAGCTTTCTTT. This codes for CSVPSGTGGAFF.

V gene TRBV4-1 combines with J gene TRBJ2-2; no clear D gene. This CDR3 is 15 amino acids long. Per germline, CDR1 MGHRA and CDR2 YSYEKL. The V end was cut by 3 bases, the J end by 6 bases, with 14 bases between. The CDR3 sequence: CASSHNPPGAGELFF. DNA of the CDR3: TGCGCCAGCAGCCACAACCCCCCAGGAGCCGGGGAGCTGTTTTTT.

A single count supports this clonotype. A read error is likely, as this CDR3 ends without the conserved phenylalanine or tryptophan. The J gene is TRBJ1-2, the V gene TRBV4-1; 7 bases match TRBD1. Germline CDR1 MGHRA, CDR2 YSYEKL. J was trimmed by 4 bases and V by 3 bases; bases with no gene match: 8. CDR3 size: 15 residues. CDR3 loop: CASSQDRTESYGYTL. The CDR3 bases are TGCGCCAGCAGCCAGGACAGGACCGAGAGCTATGGCTACACCCTC.

The CDR3 reads CASSLGPSTGNTIYF. DNA for the CDR3: TGTGCCAGCAGCCTGGGACCCTCAACTGGAAACACCATATATTTT. The chain carries TRBV11-2 and TRBJ1-3; maybe TRBD1 (5 bases). Looked up from germline, CDR1 is SGHAT and CDR2 is FQNNGV. The CDR3 runs to 15 residues. Trimming removed 5 bases at V and 2 bases at J, with 13 bases between.

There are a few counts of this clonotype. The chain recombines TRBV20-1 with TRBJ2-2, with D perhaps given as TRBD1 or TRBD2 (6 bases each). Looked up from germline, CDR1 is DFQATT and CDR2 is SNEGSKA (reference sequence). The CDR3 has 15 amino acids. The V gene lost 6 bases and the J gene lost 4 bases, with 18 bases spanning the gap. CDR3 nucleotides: TGCAGTGCCCTATTGCCGGGGGCAAGCACCGGGGAGCTGTTTTTT. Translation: CSALLPGASTGELFF.

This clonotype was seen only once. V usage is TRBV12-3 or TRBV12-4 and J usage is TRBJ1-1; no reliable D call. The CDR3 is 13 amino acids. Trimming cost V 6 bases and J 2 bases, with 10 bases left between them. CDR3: CASSSSENTEAFF. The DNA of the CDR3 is TGTGCCAGCAGCTCTTCCGAAAACACTGAAGCTTTCTTT.

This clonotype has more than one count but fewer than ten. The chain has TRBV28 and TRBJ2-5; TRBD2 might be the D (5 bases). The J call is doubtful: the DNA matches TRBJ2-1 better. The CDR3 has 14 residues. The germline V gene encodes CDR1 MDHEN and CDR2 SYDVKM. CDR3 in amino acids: CASSSPGIPNEQFF. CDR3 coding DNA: TGTGCCAGCAGTTCGCCCGGGATCCCTAATGAGCAGTTCTTC.

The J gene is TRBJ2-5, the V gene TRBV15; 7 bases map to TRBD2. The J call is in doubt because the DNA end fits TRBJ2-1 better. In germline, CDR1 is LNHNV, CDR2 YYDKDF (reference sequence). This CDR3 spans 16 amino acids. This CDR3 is CATSRDKGLRPDEQFF. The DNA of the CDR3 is TGTGCCACCAGCAGAGATAAGGGACTACGCCCCGATGAGCAGTTCTTC.

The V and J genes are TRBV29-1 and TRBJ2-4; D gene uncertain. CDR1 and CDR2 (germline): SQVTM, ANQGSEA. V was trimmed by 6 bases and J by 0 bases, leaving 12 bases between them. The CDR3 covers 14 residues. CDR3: CSVQEDLAKNIQYF. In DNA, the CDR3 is TGCAGCGTACAAGAGGACCTAGCCAAAAACATTCAGTACTTC.

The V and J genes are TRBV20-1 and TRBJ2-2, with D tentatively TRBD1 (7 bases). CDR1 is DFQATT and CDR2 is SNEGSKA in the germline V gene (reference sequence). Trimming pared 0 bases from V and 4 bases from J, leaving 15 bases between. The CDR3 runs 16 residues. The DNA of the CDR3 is TGCAGTGCTAGAGAGCCCAGACAGGGACTCACCGGGGAGCTGTTTTTT. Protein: CSAREPRQGLTGELFF.

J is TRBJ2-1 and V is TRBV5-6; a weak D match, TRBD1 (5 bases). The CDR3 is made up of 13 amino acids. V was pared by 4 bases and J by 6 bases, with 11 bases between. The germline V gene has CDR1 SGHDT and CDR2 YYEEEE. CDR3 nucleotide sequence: TGTGCCAGCAGCCCCGGACACTTCAATGAGCAGTTCTTC. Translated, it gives CASSPGHFNEQFF.

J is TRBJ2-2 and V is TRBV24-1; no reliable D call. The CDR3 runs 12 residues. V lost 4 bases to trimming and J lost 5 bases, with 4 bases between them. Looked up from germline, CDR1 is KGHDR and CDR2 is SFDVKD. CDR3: CATSESTGELFF. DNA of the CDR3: TGTGCCACCAGTGAATCTACCGGGGAGCTGTTTTTT.

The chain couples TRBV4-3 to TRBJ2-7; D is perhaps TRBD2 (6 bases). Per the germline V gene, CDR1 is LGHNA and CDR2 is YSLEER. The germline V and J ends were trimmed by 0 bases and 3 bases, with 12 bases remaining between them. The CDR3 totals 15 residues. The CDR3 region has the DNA TGCGCCAGCAGCCAAGATCGGGACTCCTACTACGAGCAGTACTTC. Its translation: CASSQDRDSYYEQYF.

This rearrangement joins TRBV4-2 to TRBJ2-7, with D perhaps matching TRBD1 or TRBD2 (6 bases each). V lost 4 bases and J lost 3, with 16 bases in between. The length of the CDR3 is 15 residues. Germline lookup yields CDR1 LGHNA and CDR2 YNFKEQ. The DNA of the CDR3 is TGTGCCAGCAGCCCCGGCTCCGGGGGCATCTACGAGCAGTACTTC. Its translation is CASSPGSGGIYEQYF.

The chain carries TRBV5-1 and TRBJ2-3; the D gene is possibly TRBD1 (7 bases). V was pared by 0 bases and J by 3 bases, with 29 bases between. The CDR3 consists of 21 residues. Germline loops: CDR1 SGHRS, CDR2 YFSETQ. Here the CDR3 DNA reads TGCGCCAGCAGCTTGGATTGGGGGGTTCCGCAACCGGGACAGCTAACAGATACGCAGTATTTT. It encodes CASSLDWGVPQPGQLTDTQYF. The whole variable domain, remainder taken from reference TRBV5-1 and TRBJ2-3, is KAGVTQTPRYLIKTRGQQVTLSCSPISGHRSVSWYQQTPGQGLQFLFEYFSETQRNKGNFPGRFSGRQFSNSRSEMNVSTLELGDSALYLCASSLDWGVPQPGQLTDTQYFGPGTRLTVL.

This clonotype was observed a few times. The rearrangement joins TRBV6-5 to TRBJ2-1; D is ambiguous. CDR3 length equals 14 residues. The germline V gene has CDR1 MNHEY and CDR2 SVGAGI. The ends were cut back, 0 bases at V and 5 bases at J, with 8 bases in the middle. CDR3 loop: CASSYSGSNNEQFF. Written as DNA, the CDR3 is TGTGCCAGCAGTTACTCAGGGTCCAACAATGAGCAGTTCTTC.

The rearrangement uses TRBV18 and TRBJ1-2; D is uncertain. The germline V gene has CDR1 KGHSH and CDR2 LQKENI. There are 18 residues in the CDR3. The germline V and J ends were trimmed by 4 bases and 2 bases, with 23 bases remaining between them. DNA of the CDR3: TGTGCCAGCTCACGCAACACACCGGCGGCAGCCCTGAACTATGGCTACACCTTC. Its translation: CASSRNTPAAALNYGYTF.

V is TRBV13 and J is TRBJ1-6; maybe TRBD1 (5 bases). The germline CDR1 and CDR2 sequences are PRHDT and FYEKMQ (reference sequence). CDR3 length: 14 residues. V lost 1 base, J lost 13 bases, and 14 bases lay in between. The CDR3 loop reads CASSLAGTIDPLHF. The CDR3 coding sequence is TGTGCCAGCAGCTTAGCTGGGACTATCGATCCCCTCCACTTT.

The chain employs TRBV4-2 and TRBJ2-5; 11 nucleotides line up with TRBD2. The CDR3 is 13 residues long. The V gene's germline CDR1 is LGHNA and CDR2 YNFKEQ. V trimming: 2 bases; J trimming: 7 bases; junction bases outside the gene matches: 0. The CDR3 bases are TGTGCCAGCAGCCAAACTAGCGGGGGGACCCAGTACTTC. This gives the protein CASSQTSGGTQYF.

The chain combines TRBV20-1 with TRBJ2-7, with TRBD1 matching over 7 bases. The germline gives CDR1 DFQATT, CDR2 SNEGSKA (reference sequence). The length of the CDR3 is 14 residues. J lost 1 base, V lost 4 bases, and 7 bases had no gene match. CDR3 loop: CSAIRQGRSYEQYF. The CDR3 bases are TGCAGTGCTATTAGACAGGGAAGATCCTACGAGCAGTACTTC.

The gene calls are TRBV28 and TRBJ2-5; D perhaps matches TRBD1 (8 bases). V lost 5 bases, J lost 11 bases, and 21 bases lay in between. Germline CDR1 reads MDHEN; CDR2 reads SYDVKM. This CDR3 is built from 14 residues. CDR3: CASSPLATGGEQYF. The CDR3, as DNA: TGTGCCAGCAGTCCCCTCGCCACAGGGGGGGAGCAGTACTTC.

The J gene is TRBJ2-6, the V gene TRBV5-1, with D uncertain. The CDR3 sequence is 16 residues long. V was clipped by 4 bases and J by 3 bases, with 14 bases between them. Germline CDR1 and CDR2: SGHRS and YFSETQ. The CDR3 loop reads CASSHDTMDGANVLTF. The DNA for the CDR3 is TGCGCCAGCAGCCACGATACGATGGATGGGGCCAACGTCCTGACTTTC.

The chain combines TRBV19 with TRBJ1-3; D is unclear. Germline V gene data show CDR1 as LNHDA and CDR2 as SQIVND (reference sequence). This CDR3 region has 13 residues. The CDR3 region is CTTGVSSGNTIYF. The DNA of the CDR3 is TGTACCACCGGGGTGAGCTCTGGAAACACCATATATTTT.

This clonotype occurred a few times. CDR3 in DNA: TGTGCCAGCAGTTACTCGCCCGAGGCCCAGTACTTC. This encodes CASSYSPEAQYF. This chain uses TRBV6-2 or TRBV6-3 with TRBJ2-5; D unclear. The V end was cut by 0 bases, the J end by 9 bases, with 8 bases between. The length of the CDR3 is 12 residues. From germline, CDR1 is MNHEY and CDR2 SVGEGT.